Listed below are T cell receptor beta chains from one sample, sequenced in a study of vaccination effects on CD4 cells after COVID-19. TCRdb keeps only in-frame clones here, not all; method: immunoSEQ multiplex PCR. In the table there are about 30,000 clones, about 62% of which are singletons. No antigen has been assigned to these receptors. The material was CD4+ T cells from PBMCs cultured without peptide, obtained before COVID-19 vaccination. These receptors came from a human donor who received a COVID-19 vaccine. Both conserved end residues are part of each CDR3. The order of the fields is J gene, V gene, clone size, D gene, CDR3 protein, CDR3 DNA. A D gene is named only where the DNA matches it firmly. Not every row has a clone size; where given, it reads once, few, many or a size class.

TRBJ2-5,TRBV30,NA,NA,CAWSVMGGRETQYF,TGTGCCTGGAGTGTAATGGGGGGTCGAGAGACCCAGTACTTC
TRBJ2-7,TRBV6-5,NA,NA,CASSYGVRWAYEQYF,TGTGCCAGCAGTTACGGCGTCCGATGGGCCTACGAGCAGTACTTC
TRBJ2-3,TRBV5-1,NA,NA,CASSGSLGAKSTDTQYF,TGCGCCAGCAGCGGGTCCCTTGGCGCCAAAAGCACAGATACGCAGTATTTT
TRBJ1-2,TRBV2,NA,NA,CASISFPSYGYTF,TGTGCCAGCATAAGCTTTCCCTCCTATGGCTACACCTTC
TRBJ2-1,TRBV27,NA,TRBD2,CASSQIAGGPRGNNEQFF,TGTGCCAGCAGTCAGATAGCGGGAGGGCCTAGGGGAAACAATGAGCAGTTCTTC
TRBJ2-5,TRBV10-1,once,TRBD1,CASSTGVDETQYF,TGCGCCAGCAGTACAGGGGTGGACGAGACCCAGTACTTC
TRBJ1-1,TRBV6-5,NA,NA,CASSSPATANTEAFF,TGTGCCAGCAGTTCTCCAGCCACGGCGAACACTGAAGCTTTCTTT
TRBJ1-1,TRBV2,medium-sized,NA,CASSPGTSEAFF,TGTGCCAGCAGTCCCGGGACTTCTGAAGCTTTCTTT
TRBJ1-2,TRBV18,NA,NA,CATLPLEGYTF,TGTGCCACCCTTCCCTTAGAAGGCTACACCTTC
TRBJ1-2,TRBV6-1,few,NA,CASSEGGWEFSYGYTF,TGTGCCAGCAGTGAAGGAGGTTGGGAGTTCTCCTATGGCTACACCTTC
TRBJ1-2,TRBV5-6,NA,TRBD1,CASSAQGKGAYGYTF,TGTGCCAGCAGCGCACAGGGGAAGGGAGCCTATGGCTACACCTTC
TRBJ1-2,TRBV10-3,NA,NA,CAISHQQNYGYTF,TGTGCCATCAGTCATCAGCAGAACTATGGCTACACCTTC
TRBJ1-1,TRBV30,few,NA,CAWKKNTEAFF,TGTGCCTGGAAAAAGAACACTGAAGCTTTCTTT
TRBJ1-2,TRBV3-1/TRBV3-2,NA,NA,CASSPAGTHGYTF,TGTGCCAGCAGCCCCGCGGGGACTCATGGCTACACCTTC
TRBJ2-7,TRBV6-6,once,NA,CASSYSTGYVEQYF,TGTGCCAGCAGTTACTCGACAGGTTATGTTGAGCAGTACTTC
TRBJ1-5,TRBV3-1/TRBV3-2,NA,NA,CASSQGAGPQPQHF,TGTGCCAGCAGCCAAGGAGCAGGACCACAGCCCCAGCATTTT